This T cell receptor (beta chain) was documented in a study of T cell responses to AZD1222 COVID-19 vaccine. The repertoire was sequenced with immunoSEQ multiplex PCR; TCRdb's copy has only in-frame clones and lacks some. This table holds about 110,000 clones, roughly 80% found once. Findings of the study overall: All repertoire sampling was performed exclusively after the peak T cell response.

Concerning this clone itself: Its specificity is unknown.

From germline, CDR1 is MDHEN and CDR2 SYDVKM. This CDR3 spans 15 amino acids. Unmatched junction bases numbered 12, after V lost 4 bases and J lost 8 bases. The clonotype originates from an adult in good health. The chain couples TRBV28 to TRBJ1-1, with 8 bases aligning to TRBD1. The specimen comprised peripheral blood, sampled on day 0 of AZD1222 vaccination. CDR3 nucleotide sequence: TGTGCCAGCAGTTCTCTAGGAGGACAGGGTAAGGAAGCTTTCTTT. It specifies CASSSLGGQGKEAFF.